The clone carrying this T cell receptor beta chain was observed a handful of times. Unique molecular identifiers (one per individual cDNA molecule) were attached. One entry per CDR3 protein, called by TCRdb with MiXCR from the 5' RACE reads. This table holds 27,000 or so distinct CDR3 sequences, around 7% found once. The data are from a study of early T cells in non-severe SARS-CoV-2 infection. The CDR3 consists of 14 residues. Trimming left V 6 bases short and J 4 bases short, with 13 bases between. Germline loops: CDR1 MDHEN, CDR2 SYDVKM. The receptor's source is an adult who was a healthcare worker with PCR-confirmed SARS-CoV-2 infection or an uninfected control (not recorded which). Sequenced input: whole blood. The V gene is TRBV28, the J gene TRBJ1-5; a weak D match, TRBD1 (6 bases). CDR3 in amino acids: CASSPGQWNQPQHF. The CDR3 DNA reads TGTGCCAGCAGCCCTGGACAGTGGAATCAGCCCCAGCATTTT.